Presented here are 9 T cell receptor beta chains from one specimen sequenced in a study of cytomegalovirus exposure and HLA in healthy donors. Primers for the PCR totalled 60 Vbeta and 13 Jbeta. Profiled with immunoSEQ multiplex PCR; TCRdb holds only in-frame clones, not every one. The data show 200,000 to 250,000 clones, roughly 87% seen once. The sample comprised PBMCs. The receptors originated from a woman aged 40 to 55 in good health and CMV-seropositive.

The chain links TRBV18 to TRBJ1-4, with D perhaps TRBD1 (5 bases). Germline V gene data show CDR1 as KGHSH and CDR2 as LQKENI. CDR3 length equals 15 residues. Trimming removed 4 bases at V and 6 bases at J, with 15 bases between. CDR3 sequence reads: CASSQGGGTDEKLFF. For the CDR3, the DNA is TGTGCCAGCTCACAGGGCGGCGGGACGGATGAAAAACTGTTTTTT.

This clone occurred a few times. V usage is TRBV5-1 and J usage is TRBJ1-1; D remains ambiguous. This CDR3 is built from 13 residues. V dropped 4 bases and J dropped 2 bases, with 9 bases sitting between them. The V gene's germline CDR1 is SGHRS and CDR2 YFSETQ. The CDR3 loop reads CASSGYSNTEAFF. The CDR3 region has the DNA TGCGCCAGCAGCGGCTACAGTAACACTGAAGCTTTCTTT.

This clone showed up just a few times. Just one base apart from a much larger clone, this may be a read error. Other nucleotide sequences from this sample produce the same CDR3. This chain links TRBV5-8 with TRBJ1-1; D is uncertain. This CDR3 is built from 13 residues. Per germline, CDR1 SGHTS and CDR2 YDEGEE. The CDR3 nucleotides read TGCGCCAGCAGCCCCTATAGGAACACTGAAGCTTTCTTT. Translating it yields CASSPYRNTEAFF.

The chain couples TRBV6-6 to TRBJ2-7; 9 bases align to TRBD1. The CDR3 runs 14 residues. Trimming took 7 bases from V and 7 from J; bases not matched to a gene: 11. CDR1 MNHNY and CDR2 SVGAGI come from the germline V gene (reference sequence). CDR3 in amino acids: CASTRTGGAGEQYF. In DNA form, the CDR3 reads TGTGCCAGCACCCGAACAGGGGGCGCGGGGGAGCAGTACTTC.

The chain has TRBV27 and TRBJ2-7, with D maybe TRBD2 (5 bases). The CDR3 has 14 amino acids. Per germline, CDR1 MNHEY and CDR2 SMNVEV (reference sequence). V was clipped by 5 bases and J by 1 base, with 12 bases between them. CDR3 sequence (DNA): TGTGCCAGCAGTCTTGAGGGCAGGTCCTACGAGCAGTACTTC. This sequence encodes CASSLEGRSYEQYF.

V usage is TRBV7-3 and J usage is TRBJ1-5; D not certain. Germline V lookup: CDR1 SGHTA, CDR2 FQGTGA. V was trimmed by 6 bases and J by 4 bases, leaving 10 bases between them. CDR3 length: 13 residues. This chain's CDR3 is CASSRGTNQPQHF. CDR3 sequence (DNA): TGTGCCAGCAGTCGGGGAACTAATCAGCCCCAGCATTTT.

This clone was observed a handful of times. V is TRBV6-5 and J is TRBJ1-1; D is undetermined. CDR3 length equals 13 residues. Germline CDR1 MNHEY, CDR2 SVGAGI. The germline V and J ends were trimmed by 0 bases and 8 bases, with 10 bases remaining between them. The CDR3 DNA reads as TGTGCCAGCAGTTACTCGAGGGCACCAGAAGCTTTCTTT. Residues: CASSYSRAPEAFF.

The CDR3, as DNA: TGTGCCAGCAGCTTAGTTGTGGAGGACTATTCCGTTGCCTACAATGAGCAGTTCTTC. Protein: CASSLVVEDYSVAYNEQFF. The chain carries TRBV7-8 and TRBJ2-1, with a possible D match to TRBD2 (6 bases). V lost 1 base to trimming and J lost 2 bases, with 21 bases between them. This CDR3 region has 19 residues. Per the germline V gene, CDR1 is SGHVS and CDR2 is FQNEAQ.

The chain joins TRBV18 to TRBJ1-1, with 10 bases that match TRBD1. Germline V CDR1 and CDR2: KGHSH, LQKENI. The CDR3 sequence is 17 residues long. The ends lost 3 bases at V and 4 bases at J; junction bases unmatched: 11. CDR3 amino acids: CASSPSRTGTGVTEAFF. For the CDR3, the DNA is TGTGCCAGCTCACCTTCCAGGACCGGGACAGGGGTCACTGAAGCTTTCTTT.